This TCR beta chain originates from a study of post-analysis software for immune sequencing data (dated by TCRdb to the mid-2010s). Study-level background: Recorded disease courses included relapsing-remitting, secondary progressive and progressive-relapsing multiple sclerosis, with some patients lacking subtype annotation. The multiple sclerosis patient repertoires were compared with 11 previously published healthy control repertoires from donors aged roughly 6 to 25 years. A subset of samples was prepared in parallel using single-end sample barcoding, then pooled and co-amplified after Illumina adapter ligation. Study-wide conclusions, independent of this receptor: The control group was slightly older than the multiple sclerosis patient group. Significantly higher frequencies in patients than in controls were found for roughly 5 TRBV segments, including TRBV5-6, TRBV5-1 and TRBV20-1. Significantly lower normalized Chao1 diversity was found in multiple sclerosis patients than in controls, suggesting substantial peripheral T-cell clonal expansion. When samples were clustered directly using the F measure, samples prepared in the same batch co-clustered strongly, which prompted a batch-effect correction.

V is clipped by 0 bases and J by 5 bases, and the sequence between their germline boundaries is 10 bases long. The CDR3, cysteine through phenylalanine, is 14 amino acids long. Only CDR3 DNA remains: 42 bases, in frame from the first base. From the germline V gene, CDR1 is SGHRS and CDR2 is YFSETQ. The library was generated by PCR. This sample was sequenced with an Illumina HiSeq 2500. Unique molecular identifiers were incorporated into TCR beta cDNA libraries to reduce PCR and sequencing biases. Every 1 to 10 million input T cells yielded about 500,000 cDNA molecules, meaning each molecule approximated one T cell. The same protocol used for the earlier healthy control dataset was applied to prepare and sequence the patient libraries. Within a given batch, samples were prepared together, multiplexed and sequenced on the same HiSeq lane. The study's processing was this. Raw barcoded reads were processed with MIGEC, discarding single-read molecular identifier groups before consensus assembly and CDR3 extraction. Clonotype tables were post-analysed with VDJtools, and diversity was normalized by down-sampling all datasets to the smallest sample size. To correct batch-related cross-sample contamination, repertoire overlap clustering matched CDR3 amino acid sequences but not nucleotide sequences. TCRdb cleaned the public reads at Q25 with fastp, built clones with MiXCR and kept in-frame beta chains. Entries that share a CDR3 protein sequence are merged under the most common genes and DNA. The V and J calls shown here were made by TCRdb, not taken from the authors' results. In this sample the table shows about 540,000 distinct CDR3 sequences, around 34% of which occur a single time. The ten largest clonotypes hold 5% to 6% of the sample.

About this clonotype: Its target antigen remains unknown. Base-call qualities are not available, and no considerably larger clone is one nucleotide away.

TCR beta repertoires were profiled from peripheral blood of 10 to 15 young patients with multiple sclerosis to demonstrate the VDJtools post-analysis software. Multiple sclerosis patients were children and adolescents aged about 6 to 15 years. This clonotype was sampled from a girl aged 2 to 17 with multiple sclerosis. This chain joins TRBV5-1 to TRBJ2-3, with no confidently assigned D gene. What was sequenced was blood. The base sequence is TGCGCCAGCAGCTTGGGGAGCGACGGAGATACGCAGTATTTT. It translates to CASSLGSDGDTQYF.